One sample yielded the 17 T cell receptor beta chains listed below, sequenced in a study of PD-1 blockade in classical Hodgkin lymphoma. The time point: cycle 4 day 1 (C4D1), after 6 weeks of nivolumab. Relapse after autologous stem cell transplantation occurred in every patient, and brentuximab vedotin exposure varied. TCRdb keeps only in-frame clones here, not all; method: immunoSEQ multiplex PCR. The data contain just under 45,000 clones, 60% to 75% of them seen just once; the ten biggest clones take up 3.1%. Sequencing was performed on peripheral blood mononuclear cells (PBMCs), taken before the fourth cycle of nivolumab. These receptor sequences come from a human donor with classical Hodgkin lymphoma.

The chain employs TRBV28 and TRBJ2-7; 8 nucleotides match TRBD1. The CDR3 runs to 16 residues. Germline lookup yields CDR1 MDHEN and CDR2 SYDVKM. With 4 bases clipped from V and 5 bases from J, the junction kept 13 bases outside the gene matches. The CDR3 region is CASSSQGAAFFHEQYF. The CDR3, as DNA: TGTGCCAGCAGTTCCCAGGGGGCCGCCTTTTTTCACGAGCAGTACTTC. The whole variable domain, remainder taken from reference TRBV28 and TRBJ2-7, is DVKVTQSSRYLVKRTGEKVFLECVQDMDHENMFWYRQDPGLGLRLIYFSYDVKMKEKGDIPEGYSVSREKKERFSLILESASTNQTSMYLCASSSQGAAFFHEQYFGPGTRLTVT.

The DNA for the CDR3 is TGTGCCAGCAGTTTTGCAGGGCTGAACCAGCCCCAGCATTTT. Translation gives CASSFAGLNQPQHF. This sequence joins TRBV28 and TRBJ1-5; D may be TRBD1 (5 bases). This CDR3 contains 14 residues. CDR1 and CDR2 (germline): MDHEN, SYDVKM. V lost 3 bases and J lost 7, with 13 bases in between. The whole variable domain, remainder taken from reference TRBV28 and TRBJ1-5, is DVKVTQSSRYLVKRTGEKVFLECVQDMDHENMFWYRQDPGLGLRLIYFSYDVKMKEKGDIPEGYSVSREKKERFSLILESASTNQTSMYLCASSFAGLNQPQHFGDGTRLSIL.

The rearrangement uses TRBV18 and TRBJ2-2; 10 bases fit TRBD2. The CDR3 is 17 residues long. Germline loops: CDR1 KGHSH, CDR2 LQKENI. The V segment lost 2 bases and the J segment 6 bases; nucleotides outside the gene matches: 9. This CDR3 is CASSPVWASGSAGELFF. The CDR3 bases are TGTGCCAGCTCACCAGTTTGGGCTAGCGGGAGTGCCGGGGAGCTGTTTTTT.

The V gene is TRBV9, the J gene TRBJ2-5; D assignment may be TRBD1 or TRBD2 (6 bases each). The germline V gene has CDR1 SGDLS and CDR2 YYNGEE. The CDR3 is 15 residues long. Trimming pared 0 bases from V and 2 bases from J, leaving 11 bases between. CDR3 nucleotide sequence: TGTGCCAGCAGCGTAGAGGGGGGCGGGCAAGAGACCCAGTACTTC. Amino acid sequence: CASSVEGGGQETQYF.

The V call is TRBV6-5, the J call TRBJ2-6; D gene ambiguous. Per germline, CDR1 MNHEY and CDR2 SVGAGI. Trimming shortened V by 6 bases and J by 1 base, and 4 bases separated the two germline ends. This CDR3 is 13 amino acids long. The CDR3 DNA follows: TGTGCCAGCAGATGGTCTGGGGCCAACGTCCTGACTTTC. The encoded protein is CASRWSGANVLTF.

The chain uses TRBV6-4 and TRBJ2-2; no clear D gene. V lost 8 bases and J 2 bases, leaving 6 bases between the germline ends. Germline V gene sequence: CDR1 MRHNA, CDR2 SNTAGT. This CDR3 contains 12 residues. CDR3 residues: CASRANTGELFF. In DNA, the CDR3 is TGTGCCAGCCGTGCTAACACCGGGGAGCTGTTTTTT.

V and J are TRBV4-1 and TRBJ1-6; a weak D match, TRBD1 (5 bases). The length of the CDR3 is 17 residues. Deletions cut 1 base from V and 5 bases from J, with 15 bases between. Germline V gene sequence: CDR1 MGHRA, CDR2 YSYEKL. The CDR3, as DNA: TGCGCCAGCAGCCAAGCGAACCAGGGAAAGGATAATTCACCCCTCCACTTT. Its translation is CASSQANQGKDNSPLHF.

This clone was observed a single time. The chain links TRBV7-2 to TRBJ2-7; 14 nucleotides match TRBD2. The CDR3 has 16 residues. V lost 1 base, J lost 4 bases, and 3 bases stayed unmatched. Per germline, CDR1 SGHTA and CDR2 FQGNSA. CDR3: CASSLGGLAGVYEQYF. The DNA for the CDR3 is TGTGCCAGCAGCTTAGGGGGACTAGCGGGAGTGTACGAGCAGTACTTC.

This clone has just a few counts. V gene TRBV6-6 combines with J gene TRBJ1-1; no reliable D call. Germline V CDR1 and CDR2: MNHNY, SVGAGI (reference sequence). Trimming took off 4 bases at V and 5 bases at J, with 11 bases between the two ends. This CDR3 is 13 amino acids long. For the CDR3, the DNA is TGTGCCAGCAGTTTTGGGGTGGAGACTGAAGCTTTCTTT. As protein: CASSFGVETEAFF.

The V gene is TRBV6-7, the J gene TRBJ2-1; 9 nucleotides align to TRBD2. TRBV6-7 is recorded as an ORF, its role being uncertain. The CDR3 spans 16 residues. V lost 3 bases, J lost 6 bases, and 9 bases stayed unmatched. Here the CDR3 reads CASSYDIAGAFNEQFF. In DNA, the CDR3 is TGTGCCAGCAGTTATGATATAGCGGGGGCTTTCAATGAGCAGTTCTTC.

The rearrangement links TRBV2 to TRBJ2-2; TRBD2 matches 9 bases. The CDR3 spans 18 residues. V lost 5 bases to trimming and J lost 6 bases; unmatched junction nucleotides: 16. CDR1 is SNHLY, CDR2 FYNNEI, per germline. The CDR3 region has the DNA TGTGCCAGCAGTCTACAGGGAGGTAGCGGGAGAATGGCCGGGGAGCTGTTTTTT. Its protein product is CASSLQGGSGRMAGELFF.

This CDR3 is CASRFGLAGGLPETQYF. CDR3 DNA: TGCGCCAGCAGATTTGGACTAGCGGGGGGGCTCCCAGAGACCCAGTACTTC. The chain carries TRBV5-1 and TRBJ2-5; 15 positions match TRBD2. V lost 5 bases to trimming and J lost 4 bases; unmatched junction nucleotides: 9. Per the germline V gene, CDR1 is SGHRS and CDR2 is YFSETQ. The CDR3 sequence is 17 residues long.

The CDR3 DNA sequence: TGTGCCAGCAGCCAAGATCAGGGCGAAAAACTGTTTTTT. This codes for CASSQDQGEKLFF. The J gene is TRBJ1-4, the V gene TRBV4-2, with TRBD1 as a possible D gene (5 bases). The CDR3 consists of 13 residues. The V gene's germline CDR1 is LGHNA and CDR2 YNFKEQ. V dropped 0 bases and J dropped 8 bases, with 7 bases sitting between them.

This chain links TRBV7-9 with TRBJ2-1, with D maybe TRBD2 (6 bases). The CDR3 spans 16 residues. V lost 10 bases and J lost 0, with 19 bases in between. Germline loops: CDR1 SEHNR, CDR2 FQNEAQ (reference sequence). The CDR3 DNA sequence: TGTGCCACCACCGGGGACTCATTGAGCTCCTACAATGAGCAGTTCTTC. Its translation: CATTGDSLSSYNEQFF.

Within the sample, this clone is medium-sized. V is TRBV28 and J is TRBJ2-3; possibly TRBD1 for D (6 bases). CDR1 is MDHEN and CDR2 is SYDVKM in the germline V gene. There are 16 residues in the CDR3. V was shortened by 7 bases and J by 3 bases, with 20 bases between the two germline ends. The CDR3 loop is CASMSGGPSLTDTQYF. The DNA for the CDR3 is TGTGCCAGCATGAGTGGGGGCCCCTCTTTGACAGATACGCAGTATTTT.

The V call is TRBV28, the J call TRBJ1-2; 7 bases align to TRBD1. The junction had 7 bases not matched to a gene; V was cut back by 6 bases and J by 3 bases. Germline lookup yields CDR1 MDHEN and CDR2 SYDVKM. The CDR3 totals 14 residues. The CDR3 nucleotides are TGTGCCAGCAGGACAGGGATTTACGACTATGGCTACACCTTC. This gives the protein CASRTGIYDYGYTF.

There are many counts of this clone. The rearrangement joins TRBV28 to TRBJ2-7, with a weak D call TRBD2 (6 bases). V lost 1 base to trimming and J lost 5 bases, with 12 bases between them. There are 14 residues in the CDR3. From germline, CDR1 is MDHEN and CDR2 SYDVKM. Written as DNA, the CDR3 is TGTGCCAGCAGTTTATCCACGGGACTCAACGAGCAGTACTTC. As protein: CASSLSTGLNEQYF. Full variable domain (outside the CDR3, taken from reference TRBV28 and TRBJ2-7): DVKVTQSSRYLVKRTGEKVFLECVQDMDHENMFWYRQDPGLGLRLIYFSYDVKMKEKGDIPEGYSVSREKKERFSLILESASTNQTSMYLCASSLSTGLNEQYFGPGTRLTVT.